These T cell receptor beta chains were read from a single sample in a study of T cell repertoires in aging, cancer and after chemotherapy. From the multiplex PCR reads, TCRdb called clonotypes with MiXCR, one entry per CDR3 protein. This sample yields 10,000 to 15,000 distinct CDR3 sequences, of which approximately 40% are seen a single time; 6.6% belongs to the top ten. Sequenced material: blood. These receptors were collected from a human donor in good health. The donor label of this sample is uncertain. The CDR3 runs from the conserved cysteine through the conserved F or W. Fields, in order: J gene, clone size, V gene, D gene, CDR3 protein, CDR3 DNA. A D gene is named only where the DNA matches it firmly. The size of a clone is reported for some rows only, either as once, few or many, or as a class for expanded clones.

J: TRBJ1-1; size: NA; V: TRBV29-1; D: TRBD1; CDR3: CSGEQGALNTEAFF; DNA: TGCAGCGGAGAACAGGGGGCCTTGAACACTGAAGCTTTCTTT
J: TRBJ1-3; size: NA; V: TRBV7-9; D: TRBD1; CDR3: CASSSPTGKDNTIYF; DNA: TGTGCCAGCAGCTCTCCGACAGGGAAGGATAACACCATATATTTT
J: TRBJ2-7; size: NA; V: TRBV5-4; D: TRBD2; CDR3: CASSFGGTSGSRYEQYF; DNA: TGTGCCAGCAGCTTTGGGGGGACTAGCGGGAGTCGGTACGAGCAGTACTTC
J: TRBJ1-1; size: NA; V: TRBV6-6; D: NA; CDR3: CASSYAGSKNTEAFF; DNA: TGTGCCAGCAGTTACGCGGGGTCGAAAAACACTGAAGCTTTCTTT
J: TRBJ2-3; size: NA; V: TRBV18; D: NA; CDR3: CASSPGLGPAQYF; DNA: TGTGCCAGCTCACCAGGGTTGGGACCAGCGCAGTATTTT
J: TRBJ2-6; size: NA; V: TRBV6-4; D: NA; CDR3: CASSDSGHSGANVLTF; DNA: TGTGCCAGCAGTGACTCGGGACACTCTGGGGCCAACGTCCTGACTTTC
J: TRBJ1-2; size: NA; V: TRBV19; D: NA; CDR3: CASSIYGSENYGYTF; DNA: TGTGCCAGTAGTATATACGGCAGCGAGAACTATGGCTACACCTTC
J: TRBJ1-2; size: NA; V: TRBV6-6; D: NA; CDR3: CASSYSSPFSYGYTF; DNA: TGTGCCAGCAGTTACTCCTCGCCTTTTAGCTATGGCTACACCTTC
J: TRBJ2-1; size: NA; V: TRBV6-5; D: TRBD2; CDR3: CASSPGLAGGRAYNEQFF; DNA: TGTGCCAGCAGCCCAGGGCTAGCGGGGGGACGGGCCTACAATGAGCAGTTCTTC
J: TRBJ2-3; size: NA; V: TRBV11-3; D: TRBD2; CDR3: CASSLQKLAGGRGDTQYF; DNA: TGTGCCAGCAGCCTCCAAAAATTAGCGGGGGGGCGGGGGGATACGCAGTATTTT
J: TRBJ1-6; size: NA; V: TRBV20-1; D: NA; CDR3: CSARSGTEYSPLHF; DNA: TGCAGTGCTAGATCCGGGACGGAATATTCACCCCTCCACTTT
J: TRBJ2-3; size: NA; V: TRBV6-5; D: TRBD2; CDR3: CASSLGLAGGSTDTQYF; DNA: TGTGCCAGCAGTCTTGGACTAGCGGGGGGCAGCACAGATACGCAGTATTTT
J: TRBJ1-5; size: few; V: TRBV30; D: NA; CDR3: CAWSGSVGNQPQHF; DNA: TGTGCCTGGAGTGGCTCAGTGGGGAATCAGCCCCAGCATTTT
J: TRBJ2-1; size: NA; V: TRBV11-3; D: TRBD1; CDR3: CASSLAGGYGYNEQFF; DNA: TGTGCCAGCAGCTTGGCAGGGGGCTATGGGTACAATGAGCAGTTCTTC
J: TRBJ2-1; size: few; V: TRBV7-9; D: TRBD2; CDR3: CASTLAGVGKNEQFF; DNA: TGTGCCAGCACATTAGCGGGAGTAGGGAAAAATGAGCAGTTCTTC
J: TRBJ2-5; size: NA; V: TRBV6-1; D: NA; CDR3: CASRMDQPPETQYF; DNA: TGTGCCAGCAGGATGGACCAACCCCCGGAGACCCAGTACTTC
J: TRBJ1-1; size: medium-sized; V: TRBV19; D: NA; CDR3: CASTTGQNTEAFF; DNA: TGTGCCAGTACCACGGGACAGAACACTGAAGCTTTCTTT
J: TRBJ2-1; size: NA; V: TRBV10-3; D: NA; CDR3: CAIGSTYNEQFF; DNA: TGTGCCATCGGGAGTACCTACAATGAGCAGTTCTTC
J: TRBJ1-5; size: NA; V: TRBV19; D: TRBD1; CDR3: CASTELGQGYQPQHF; DNA: TGTGCCAGTACCGAATTAGGACAGGGTTATCAGCCCCAGCATTTT
J: TRBJ1-4; size: few; V: TRBV19; D: TRBD1; CDR3: CASIEQGGKLFF; DNA: TGTGCCAGTATAGAACAGGGGGGGAAACTGTTTTTT
J: TRBJ2-7; size: NA; V: TRBV5-1; D: NA; CDR3: CASSLERGVSYEQYF; DNA: TGCGCCAGCAGCTTGGAGAGGGGGGTCTCCTACGAGCAGTACTTC
J: TRBJ2-1; size: few; V: TRBV6-4; D: NA; CDR3: CASSERELHNEQFF; DNA: TGTGCCAGCAGTGAACGGGAGCTCCACAATGAGCAGTTCTTC
J: TRBJ2-2; size: few; V: TRBV12-3/TRBV12-4; D: TRBD1; CDR3: CASSRQGNTGELFF; DNA: TGTGCCAGCAGTAGACAGGGGAACACCGGGGAGCTGTTTTTT
J: TRBJ1-2; size: NA; V: TRBV27; D: NA; CDR3: CASRTTGRYGYTF; DNA: TGTGCCAGCAGGACCACAGGCCGATATGGCTACACCTTC
J: TRBJ2-1; size: NA; V: TRBV7-2; D: TRBD2; CDR3: CASSFGGSMHNEQFF; DNA: TGTGCCAGCAGCTTCGGGGGGAGTATGCACAATGAGCAGTTCTTC
J: TRBJ2-2; size: few; V: TRBV5-4; D: NA; CDR3: CASRLGRENTGELFF; DNA: TGTGCCAGCAGGTTGGGGCGGGAGAACACCGGGGAGCTGTTTTTT
J: TRBJ2-7; size: medium-sized; V: TRBV29-1; D: NA; CDR3: CSVEFRVGYEQYF; DNA: TGCAGCGTTGAATTTAGGGTCGGGTACGAGCAGTACTTC
J: TRBJ2-7; size: NA; V: TRBV19; D: NA; CDR3: CASSQSGPYEQYF; DNA: TGTGCCAGTAGTCAATCCGGGCCCTACGAGCAGTACTTC
J: TRBJ1-6; size: NA; V: TRBV19; D: NA; CDR3: CASSIFSSGDSPLHF; DNA: TGTGCCAGTAGTATATTCTCCTCAGGGGATTCACCCCTCCACTTT
J: TRBJ1-4; size: NA; V: TRBV29-1; D: NA; CDR3: CSVVGGGEKLFF; DNA: TGCAGCGTTGTCGGGGGCGGCGAAAAACTGTTTTTT
J: TRBJ2-5; size: NA; V: TRBV12-3/TRBV12-4; D: NA; CDR3: CASSLRQGQETQYF; DNA: TGTGCCAGCAGTTTACGGCAGGGGCAAGAGACCCAGTACTTC
J: TRBJ2-3; size: NA; V: TRBV18; D: TRBD2; CDR3: CASSIGLAGATDTQYF; DNA: TGTGCCAGCTCAATTGGACTAGCGGGGGCGACAGATACGCAGTATTTT
J: TRBJ1-1; size: medium-sized; V: TRBV19; D: NA; CDR3: CASSPTQNTEAFF; DNA: TGTGCCAGTAGTCCCACCCAGAACACTGAAGCTTTCTTT
J: TRBJ1-1; size: few; V: TRBV6-4; D: TRBD1; CDR3: CASSPGQGRTEAFF; DNA: TGTGCCAGCAGCCCGGGACAGGGGCGGACTGAAGCTTTCTTT
J: TRBJ1-6; size: NA; V: TRBV10-3; D: NA; CDR3: CAISEVGGVSPLHF; DNA: TGTGCCATCAGTGAGGTCGGAGGTGTCTCACCCCTCCACTTT
J: TRBJ1-4; size: NA; V: TRBV18; D: NA; CDR3: CASSPPQRTGEKLFF; DNA: TGTGCCAGCTCACCACCGCAAAGGACGGGAGAAAAACTGTTTTTT
J: TRBJ2-2; size: medium-sized; V: TRBV29-1; D: TRBD2; CDR3: CSVAGLAETTGELFF; DNA: TGCAGCGTGGCGGGACTAGCGGAAACCACCGGGGAGCTGTTTTTT
J: TRBJ2-5; size: few; V: TRBV19; D: NA; CDR3: CASSIFFQETQYF; DNA: TGTGCCAGTAGTATATTTTTCCAAGAGACCCAGTACTTC
J: TRBJ1-1; size: NA; V: TRBV27; D: NA; CDR3: CASSLGGVGTEAFF; DNA: TGTGCCAGCAGTTTAGGGGGAGTAGGCACTGAAGCTTTCTTT
J: TRBJ2-7; size: few; V: TRBV6-5; D: TRBD2; CDR3: CASSSGGGVYEQYF; DNA: TGTGCCAGCAGTTCGGGGGGTGGGGTCTACGAGCAGTACTTC
J: TRBJ2-7; size: medium-sized; V: TRBV5-5; D: TRBD1; CDR3: CASSQRTGAYYEQYF; DNA: TGTGCCAGCAGCCAGAGGACAGGGGCCTACTACGAGCAGTACTTC
J: TRBJ2-6; size: NA; V: TRBV6-1; D: TRBD1; CDR3: CASSELGGGANVLTF; DNA: TGTGCCAGCAGTGAATTAGGGGGCGGGGCCAACGTCCTGACTTTC